The clone carrying this T cell receptor beta chain has more than one count but fewer than ten. The antigen is undetermined. These data come from a study of OX40 agonist ivuxolimab in advanced cancers. J was trimmed by 8 bases and V by 2 bases; bases with no gene match: 4. The CDR3 consists of 13 residues. Germline assignment: CDR1 SGHRS and CDR2 YFSETQ. Study-level results: Clonal expansion in partial responders at 0.1-3.0 mg/kg ranked among the lowest. At doses 0.1 to 3.0 mg/kg, CD4+ and CD8+ clones expanded.

This table comes from immunoSEQ multiplex PCR, and its TCRdb copy is limited to in-frame clones, with some not included. The data hold about 76,000 clones, with around 80% observed a single time. Blood samples were obtained at baseline, cycle 4 day 1, and cycle 7 day 1. The gene calls are TRBV5-1 and TRBJ1-2, with TRBD1 matching over 9 bases. This TCR came from an adult with an advanced solid tumor such as melanoma, head and neck, liver or kidney cancer. Specimen: CD4+ or CD8+ T cells sorted from blood, collected in a trial of the OX40 agonist ivuxolimab. CDR3 amino acids: CASSLQGAEGYTF. In DNA form, the CDR3 reads TGCGCCAGCAGCTTACAGGGGGCAGAAGGCTACACCTTC.